A single TCR beta chain is shown here with its context. The data were obtained in a study of cytomegalovirus exposure and HLA in healthy donors. This CDR3 contains 16 residues. Per the germline V gene, CDR1 is LNHNV and CDR2 is YYDKDF (reference sequence). The V end was cut by 3 bases, the J end by 3 bases, with 15 bases between. PCR involved 60 Vbeta and 13 Jbeta primers. Data came from immunoSEQ multiplex PCR; TCRdb stores just in-frame clones and leaves some out. There are about 210,000 clones in the sample; approximately 80% occur only once, and about 10% lies in the top ten. The V call is TRBV15, the J call TRBJ1-5; the D gene is possibly TRBD1 (6 bases). This receptor was identified in a woman between 45 and 65 years old in good health and CMV-seropositive. Sequences were obtained from PBMCs. CDR3: CATSRELGGLNQPQHF. In DNA form, the CDR3 reads TGTGCCACCAGCAGGGAGCTCGGGGGGCTCAATCAGCCCCAGCATTTT.